This paragraph covers one T cell receptor beta chain sequence. Its target is unknown. This sample is drawn from a study of shared clonotypes between healthy human individuals. Once extracted for a subset, genomic DNA was divided evenly among several immunoSEQ plates. The assay was immunoSEQ multiplex PCR, and TCRdb's table has in-frame clones only and misses some. The sample carries millions of clones, roughly 94% recorded once. Only CD45RO-negative cells positively selected for CCR7 counted as naive CD8 cells, so terminally differentiated effector memory CD45RA+ cells were excluded. Points from the study as a whole: Naive subsets tended to show greater estimated richness than memory subsets. Generation of non-shared clonotypes was less probable than generation of clonotypes shared by all four donors.

This sequence was found in a man in his late teens or twenties in good health. Specimen: naive CD8+ T cells sorted from blood.

CDR3 DNA: TGTGCCAGCAGTTTAGTCCGGTGGAGAAACACTGAAGCTTTCTTT. This encodes CASSLVRWRNTEAFF. The chain employs TRBV6-6 and TRBJ1-1, with D unclear. This CDR3 comprises 15 residues. V was shortened by 4 bases and J by 2 bases, with 14 bases between the two germline ends. Germline lookup yields CDR1 MNHNY and CDR2 SVGAGI (reference sequence).